This T cell receptor (beta chain) was sequenced during a study of cytomegalovirus exposure and HLA in healthy donors. Vbeta (60) and Jbeta (13) primers were used in the PCR. Produced via immunoSEQ multiplex PCR; TCRdb's table is partial and in-frame only. The profile shows about 130,000 clones, about 74% of them singletons. Per the germline V gene, CDR1 is ENHRY and CDR2 is SYGVKD. CDR3 length equals 14 residues. V lost 3 bases, J lost 1 base, and 9 bases lay in between. As for this clone: In the same sample, other DNA sequences code for this CDR3.

The chain recombines TRBV10-3 with TRBJ2-5; D not certain. This clonotype was obtained from a woman between 45 and 65 years old in good health and CMV-seropositive. Sequencing was carried out using PBMCs. The CDR3 DNA is TGTGCCATCAGTGAAGGAACAGTCCAAGAGACCCAGTACTTC. This translates into CAISEGTVQETQYF.